The 3 T cell receptor beta chains below come from one sample, sequenced in a study of T cells expressing NK-cell markers. TCRdb reanalyzed the 5' RACE reads and collapses them to one entry per CDR3 protein, without DNA. In all, the sample yields about 380,000 distinct CDR3 sequences. The sample comprised blood T cells: a sorted CD56 or NKG2C T cell subset, CD4+ or CD8+ T cells, or bulk PBMC T cells (not recorded which). The receptors stem from a man aged 18-75 years in good health.

Here the CDR3 reads CASSLYRASSTDTQYF. This chain connects TRBV5-1 to TRBJ2-3. The CDR3 has 16 amino acids. CDR1 and CDR2 from the germline V gene are SGHRS and YFSETQ.

The chain couples TRBV7-2 to TRBJ1-1; the D call of TRBD1 rests on TCRdb alone, since no DNA is present to check it. This CDR3 contains 17 residues. In germline, CDR1 is SGHTA, CDR2 FQGNSA. CDR3 region: CASSSNARGQGNTEAFF.

The J gene is TRBJ2-1, the V gene TRBV6-1. Germline V lookup: CDR1 MNHNS, CDR2 SASEGT. The CDR3 consists of 16 residues. The CDR3 sequence is CASSEERSSSYNEQFF.